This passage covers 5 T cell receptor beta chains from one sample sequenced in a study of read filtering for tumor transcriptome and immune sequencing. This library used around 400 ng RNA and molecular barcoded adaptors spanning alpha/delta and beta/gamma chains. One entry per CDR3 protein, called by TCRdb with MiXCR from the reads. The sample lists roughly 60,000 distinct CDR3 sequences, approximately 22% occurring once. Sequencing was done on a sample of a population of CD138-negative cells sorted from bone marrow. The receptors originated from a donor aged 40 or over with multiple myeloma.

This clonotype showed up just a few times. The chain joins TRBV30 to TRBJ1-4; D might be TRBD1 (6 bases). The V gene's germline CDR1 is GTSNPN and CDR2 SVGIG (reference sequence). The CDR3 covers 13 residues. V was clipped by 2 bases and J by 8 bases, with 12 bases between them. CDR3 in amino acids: CAWSTQGGEKLFF. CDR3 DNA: TGTGCCTGGAGTACACAGGGAGGGGAAAAACTGTTTTTT.

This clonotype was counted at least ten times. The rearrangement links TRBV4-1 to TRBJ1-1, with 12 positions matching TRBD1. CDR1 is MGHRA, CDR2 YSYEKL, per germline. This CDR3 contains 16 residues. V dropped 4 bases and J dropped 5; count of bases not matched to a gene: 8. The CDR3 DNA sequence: TGCGCCAGCAGCCCCGGGACAGGGGGCAAGGTGACTGAAGCTTTCTTT. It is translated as CASSPGTGGKVTEAFF.

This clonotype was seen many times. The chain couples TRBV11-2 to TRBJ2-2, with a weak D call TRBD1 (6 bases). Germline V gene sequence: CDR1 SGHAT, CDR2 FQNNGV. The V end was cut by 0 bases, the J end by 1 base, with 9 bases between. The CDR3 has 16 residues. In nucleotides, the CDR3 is TGTGCCAGCAGCTTAGATCAGGGGCGGAACACCGGGGAGCTGTTTTTT. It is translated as CASSLDQGRNTGELFF.

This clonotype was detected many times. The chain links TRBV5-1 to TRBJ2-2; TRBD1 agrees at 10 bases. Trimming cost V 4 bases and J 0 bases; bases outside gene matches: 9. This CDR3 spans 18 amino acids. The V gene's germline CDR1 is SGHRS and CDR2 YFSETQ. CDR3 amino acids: CASSGGQGQITNTGELFF. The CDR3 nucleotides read TGCGCCAGCAGCGGGGGACAGGGGCAGATAACGAACACCGGGGAGCTGTTTTTT.

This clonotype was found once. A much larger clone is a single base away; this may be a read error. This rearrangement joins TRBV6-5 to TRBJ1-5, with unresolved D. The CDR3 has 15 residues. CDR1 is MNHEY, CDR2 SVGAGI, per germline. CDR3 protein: CASSLNSNSNQPPHF. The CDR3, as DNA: TGTGCCAGCAGCTTAAACAGCAATAGCAATCAGCCCCCGCATTTT.